The 4 T cell receptor beta chains in this list originate from one sample, sequenced in a study of vaccination and CD4 T cells after COVID-19. These receptors are not linked to any known antigen. As to time point: late sampling 161 to 241 days after vaccination in a few convalescent patients. As to treatment: approximately nine-day PBMC culture with coronavirus spike peptide pools or control peptides (ViraFEST assay). Cultured CD4+ T-cell DNA underwent Oncomine TCR Beta short-read sequencing. TCRdb analysed the PCR reads with MiXCR anew, one entry per CDR3 protein. The sample consists of under 30,000 distinct CDR3 sequences, 36% of them appearing once. The material sequenced was CD4+ T cells from blood, cultured in vitro, taken about 7 months after SARS-CoV-2 vaccination. These receptors were taken from a human donor who had recovered from COVID-19.

The rearrangement links TRBV7-9 to TRBJ2-1, with TRBD2 matching over 8 bases. The length of the CDR3 is 14 residues. CDR1 is SEHNR and CDR2 is FQNEAQ in the germline V gene (reference sequence). The J segment lost 9 bases and the V segment lost 5 bases, leaving 9 bases of the junction unmatched. The CDR3 DNA follows: TGTGCCAGCAGCACCACTAGCGGCGTGGGTGAGCAGTTCTTC. Translated: CASSTTSGVGEQFF.

The rearrangement joins TRBV27 to TRBJ2-2; no reliable D call. This CDR3 is 12 amino acids long. The ends were cut back, 6 bases at V and 6 bases at J, with 8 bases in the middle. Germline CDR1 and CDR2: MNHEY and SMNVEV (reference sequence). This CDR3 reads CASSSTAGELFF. Here the CDR3 DNA reads TGTGCCAGCAGCTCAACAGCCGGGGAGCTGTTTTTT.

This chain links TRBV7-6 with TRBJ1-3, with D hard to call. The CDR3 is 16 amino acids. The V and J ends lost 5 bases and 2 bases respectively, with 16 bases between them. Germline CDR1 and CDR2: SGHVS and FNYEAQ. The CDR3 here is CASSAVAWAAGNTIYF. CDR3 sequence (DNA): TGTGCCAGCAGCGCCGTCGCTTGGGCAGCTGGAAACACCATATATTTT.

The chain couples TRBV20-1 to TRBJ2-7, with TRBD1 matching 11 bases. With V trimmed by 3 bases and J by 2 bases, 3 bases remained unmatched. This CDR3 region has 14 residues. Germline CDR1 and CDR2: DFQATT and SNEGSKA (reference sequence). This chain's CDR3 is CSASPGQGAYEQYF. The CDR3 coding sequence is TGCAGTGCTAGCCCGGGACAGGGGGCCTACGAGCAGTACTTC.